These T cell receptor beta chains were read from a single sample in a study of cytomegalovirus exposure and HLA in healthy donors. Produced via immunoSEQ multiplex PCR; TCRdb's table is partial and in-frame only. The sample includes about 96,000 clones, roughly 79% of them seen just once. Sequencing was carried out using PBMCs. The receptors were gathered from a female donor in good health and CMV-seropositive. Both conserved end residues are part of each CDR3. A D gene is named only where the DNA matches it firmly. Clone size is given for some rows only: seen once, a few or many times, or a class if the clone is expanded.

CDR3 DNA: TGTGCCAGCAGCGTAGAGCCGGAGTTCAACTATGGCTACACCTTC
CDR3 protein: CASSVEPEFNYGYTF
D gene: .
J gene: TRBJ1-2
V gene: TRBV9
clone size: .

CDR3 DNA: TGTGCCAGCAGAGCTGACACGGTAGTCTACGAGCAGTACTTC
CDR3 protein: CASRADTVVYEQYF
D gene: .
J gene: TRBJ2-7
V gene: TRBV28
clone size: .

CDR3 DNA: TGTGCCAGCAAAACGCGGTCAGAGGGCAATGAGCAGTTCTTC
CDR3 protein: CASKTRSEGNEQFF
D gene: .
J gene: TRBJ2-1
V gene: TRBV6-6
clone size: once

CDR3 DNA: TGTGCCAGCAGCTTAGATGGCGGCTACGAGCAGTACTTC
CDR3 protein: CASSLDGGYEQYF
D gene: .
J gene: TRBJ2-7
V gene: TRBV11-3
clone size: .

CDR3 DNA: TGCGCCAGCAGCCCGGCTCCCACAGGGGATCAGCCCCAGCATTTT
CDR3 protein: CASSPAPTGDQPQHF
D gene: TRBD1
J gene: TRBJ1-5
V gene: TRBV4-1
clone size: few

CDR3 DNA: TGTGCCAGTAGCCTGTTTTCGTATGGCTACACCTTC
CDR3 protein: CASSLFSYGYTF
D gene: .
J gene: TRBJ1-2
V gene: TRBV19
clone size: .

CDR3 DNA: TGTGCCAGCAGCCAAGTTTTAGCGGGGGGACCCAGGGAAGAGACCCAGTACTTC
CDR3 protein: CASSQVLAGGPREETQYF
D gene: TRBD2
J gene: TRBJ2-5
V gene: TRBV4-2
clone size: .

CDR3 DNA: TGTGCCAGCAGCTATGACAGGGTCTCCTACGAGCAGTACTTC
CDR3 protein: CASSYDRVSYEQYF
D gene: TRBD1
J gene: TRBJ2-7
V gene: TRBV7-2
clone size: .

CDR3 DNA: TGTGCCAGCAGCTTACAGGGTAGCACAGATACGCAGTATTTT
CDR3 protein: CASSLQGSTDTQYF
D gene: .
J gene: TRBJ2-3
V gene: TRBV7-6
clone size: .

CDR3 DNA: TGCAGCGTGGGGACTGGCCGCAATGAGCAGTTCTTC
CDR3 protein: CSVGTGRNEQFF
D gene: .
J gene: TRBJ2-1
V gene: TRBV29-1
clone size: once

CDR3 DNA: TGCAGTGCTAGCAGGACAGATACGCAGTATTTT
CDR3 protein: CSASRTDTQYF
D gene: .
J gene: TRBJ2-3
V gene: TRBV20-1
clone size: once

CDR3 DNA: TGTGCCAGCAGCCCTAGGGGGCGTGAGCAGTTCTTC
CDR3 protein: CASSPRGREQFF
D gene: TRBD1
J gene: TRBJ2-1
V gene: TRBV28
clone size: .

CDR3 DNA: TGTGCCAGCAGCTCCGTTAGGGGAACGTGGGAGACCCAGTACTTC
CDR3 protein: CASSSVRGTWETQYF
D gene: .
J gene: TRBJ2-5
V gene: TRBV7-2
clone size: .

CDR3 DNA: TGTGCCAGCAGCTCCTCATCCTTATTACGGGAGGGCCGAATGAATGAGCAGTTCTTC
CDR3 protein: CASSSSSLLREGRMNEQFF
D gene: TRBD2
J gene: TRBJ2-1
V gene: TRBV7-8
clone size: .

CDR3 DNA: TGTGCCAGCAGCGCACACTCTAGCGGCTACGAGCAGTACTTC
CDR3 protein: CASSAHSSGYEQYF
D gene: TRBD2
J gene: TRBJ2-7
V gene: TRBV13
clone size: .